These 32 T cell receptor beta chains share one sample of origin, sequenced in a study of blood T cell repertoires in COVID-19. Assay: immunoSEQ multiplex PCR; the TCRdb copy retains only in-frame clones and omits some. Altogether approximately 300,000 clones are present, around 89% being singletons, with the ten largest covering 0.8% to 1.3%. The specimen sequenced was peripheral blood. All receptors derive from a woman aged 35 to 49 with COVID-19, enrolled during active disease.

V is TRBV21-1 and J is TRBJ1-5; the listed D gene, TRBD1, was not tested against the DNA. TRBV21-1 is labeled a pseudogene. The CDR3 length is 17 residues. The CDR3 loop is CATPDRGTNYSNQPQHF. Here the CDR3 DNA reads TGTGCCACCCCGGACAGGGGGACGAATTATAGCAATCAGCCCCAGCATTTT.

The chain combines TRBV5-8 with TRBJ1-5; 8 bases are shared with TRBD1. Germline V gene sequence: CDR1 SGHTS, CDR2 YDEGEE. Trimming took 0 bases from V and 2 from J; bases not matched to a gene: 10. This CDR3 is 18 amino acids long. The CDR3 here is CASSLGPGGGRGNQPQHF. CDR3 nucleotides: TGTGCCAGCAGCTTGGGGCCAGGGGGCGGGAGGGGCAATCAGCCCCAGCATTTT.

This rearrangement joins TRBV10-3 to TRBJ1-4, with 10 bases that match TRBD1. V dropped 10 bases and J dropped 1; count of bases not matched to a gene: 6. CDR3 length equals 15 residues. Germline values: CDR1 ENHRY, CDR2 SYGVKD. The CDR3 loop is CATARDRGTNEKLFF. DNA of the CDR3: TGTGCCACCGCCCGGGACAGGGGAACTAATGAAAAACTGTTTTTT.

The chain has TRBV5-5 and TRBJ2-3; D unclear. Trimming removed 6 bases at V and 4 bases at J, with 12 bases between. CDR1 and CDR2 from the germline V gene are SGHKS and YYEKEE (reference sequence). The CDR3 extends over 13 amino acids. The CDR3 loop reads CASILLPADTQYF. DNA of the CDR3: TGTGCCAGCATACTACTCCCGGCAGATACGCAGTATTTT.

V gene TRBV4-3 combines with J gene TRBJ2-2, with 10 bases identical to TRBD2. Unmatched junction bases numbered 3, after V lost 4 bases and J lost 4 bases. Germline V CDR1 and CDR2: LGHNA, YSLEER. CDR3 length: 15 amino acids. The CDR3 region is CASSPGLAPTGELFF. The CDR3 nucleotides read TGCGCCAGCAGCCCGGGACTAGCGCCCACCGGGGAGCTGTTTTTT.

This chain uses TRBV20-1 with TRBJ1-1; a weak D match, TRBD1 (5 bases). Trimming removed 5 bases from V and 8 bases from J, with 12 bases in between. This CDR3 contains 11 residues. Germline V gives CDR1 DFQATT, CDR2 SNEGSKA (reference sequence). Here the CDR3 reads CSAGQSGEAFF. The CDR3 DNA reads as TGCAGTGCTGGTCAATCAGGGGAAGCTTTCTTT.

The chain couples TRBV6-5 to TRBJ2-2; D unresolved. The CDR3 length is 13 residues. Trimming pared 2 bases from V and 5 bases from J, leaving 6 bases between. Germline V gene data show CDR1 as MNHEY and CDR2 as SVGAGI. This CDR3 is CASSYVETGELFF. The CDR3 coding sequence is TGTGCCAGCAGTTACGTGGAGACCGGGGAGCTGTTTTTT.

This chain joins TRBV28 and TRBJ2-5, with TRBD1 as a possible D gene (6 bases). CDR3 length equals 13 residues. The V and J ends lost 6 bases and 4 bases respectively, with 12 bases between them. Germline V lookup: CDR1 MDHEN, CDR2 SYDVKM. CDR3 sequence (DNA): TGTGCCAGCAGATCTACAGGGTCAGAGACCCAGTACTTC. It is translated as CASRSTGSETQYF.

The CDR3 DNA reads TGCGCCAGCAGCTTAAGACAGGCGACAGGGACTGAAGCTTTCTTT. This encodes CASSLRQATGTEAFF. This sequence joins TRBV5-1 and TRBJ1-1, with TRBD1 matching 7 bases. The germline CDR1 and CDR2 sequences are SGHRS and YFSETQ. The CDR3 loop spans 15 amino acids. Trimming took 2 bases from V and 5 from J; bases not matched to a gene: 9.

The chain is built from TRBV6-5 and TRBJ1-1, with TRBD1 as a possible D gene (6 bases). Germline CDR1 is MNHEY and CDR2 is SVGAGI. Trimming shortened V by 2 bases and J by 5 bases, and 12 bases separated the two germline ends. The CDR3 spans 14 residues. This CDR3 is CASSYTGRGTEAFF. CDR3 in DNA: TGTGCCAGCAGTTACACAGGGAGGGGGACTGAAGCTTTCTTT.

The genes are TRBV10-3 and TRBJ1-6, with TRBD1 identical over 7 bases. V was pared by 5 bases and J by 8 bases, with 9 bases of the junction left unmatched. Germline CDR1 is ENHRY and CDR2 is SYGVKD. This CDR3 has 15 amino acids. CDR3 nucleotides: TGTGCCATCAGTCGGGACAGAATGTCAGATTCACCCCTCCACTTT. This encodes CAISRDRMSDSPLHF.

CDR3 loop: CASSRTAGTTLREQYF. CDR3 DNA: TGTGCCAGCAGCCGCACAGCCGGGACTACCCTCCGCGAGCAGTACTTC. V and J are TRBV9 and TRBJ2-7; 7 bases are a match to TRBD2. The ends lost 4 bases at V and 6 bases at J; junction bases unmatched: 16. The CDR3 is 16 residues long. Germline CDR1 is SGDLS and CDR2 is YYNGEE. Full variable domain (missing parts from reference TRBV9 and TRBJ2-7): DSGVTQTPKHLITATGQRVTLRCSPRSGDLSVYWYQQSLDQGLQFLIQYYNGEERAKGNILERFSAQQFPDLHSELNLSSLELGDSALYFCASSRTAGTTLREQYFGPGTRLTVT.

The rearrangement joins TRBV7-2 to TRBJ1-5, with TRBD1 matching 9 bases. CDR3 length: 15 residues. V shed 5 bases and J 5 bases; nucleotides not matched to a gene: 7. In germline, CDR1 is SGHTA, CDR2 FQGNSA. CDR3 sequence: CASSNGQGWYQPQHF. In DNA, the CDR3 is TGTGCCAGCAGCAACGGACAGGGGTGGTATCAGCCCCAGCATTTT.

V and J are TRBV15 and TRBJ2-1; D unresolved. From germline, CDR1 is LNHNV and CDR2 YYDKDF (reference sequence). There are 12 residues in the CDR3. V shed 0 bases and J shed 10 bases, with 7 bases lying between them. The CDR3, as DNA: TGTGCCACCAGCAGAGATCGCAGAGAGCAGTTCTTC. Translation: CATSRDRREQFF.

V usage is TRBV27 and J usage is TRBJ2-1, with TRBD1 matching 9 bases. This CDR3 spans 16 amino acids. Germline CDR1 is MNHEY and CDR2 is SMNVEV (reference sequence). The J segment lost 0 bases and the V segment lost 5 bases, leaving 5 bases of the junction unmatched. The CDR3: CASSRTGASSYNEQFF. CDR3 bases: TGTGCCAGCAGTCGGACAGGGGCCAGCTCCTACAATGAGCAGTTCTTC.

CDR3 coding DNA: TGTGCCAGCTCACCCGTGACAGCCGGGGAGCTGTTTTTT. This encodes CASSPVTAGELFF. The chain has TRBV18 and TRBJ2-2; tentative D call: TRBD1 (5 bases). CDR3 length: 13 residues. V was cut by 3 bases and J by 6 bases, with 8 bases left in between. Germline V gene sequence: CDR1 KGHSH, CDR2 LQKENI.

The chain links TRBV6-5 to TRBJ1-5; possible D gene TRBD1, 5 bases. This CDR3 has 14 residues. Trimming took off 4 bases at V and 6 bases at J, with 13 bases between the two ends. The germline gives CDR1 MNHEY, CDR2 SVGAGI. CDR3 in amino acids: CASSWRQGGQPQHF. CDR3 in DNA: TGTGCCAGCAGTTGGAGGCAGGGAGGTCAGCCCCAGCATTTT.

V and J are TRBV9 and TRBJ2-3; 13 bases match TRBD2. The V segment lost 4 bases and the J segment 8 bases; nucleotides outside the gene matches: 10. The CDR3 extends over 16 amino acids. CDR1 is SGDLS, CDR2 YYNGEE, per germline. As DNA, the CDR3 is TGTGCCAGCAGCCCAGGACTAGCGGGAGCTCACGGTACGCAGTATTTT. Residues: CASSPGLAGAHGTQYF. Together with reference TRBV9 and TRBJ2-3, the CDR3 gives the full variable domain: DSGVTQTPKHLITATGQRVTLRCSPRSGDLSVYWYQQSLDQGLQFLIQYYNGEERAKGNILERFSAQQFPDLHSELNLSSLELGDSALYFCASSPGLAGAHGTQYFGPGTRLTVL.

CDR3: CASSSTGGSGNTIYF. The CDR3 coding sequence is TGTGCCAGCAGTTCGACAGGCGGCTCTGGAAACACCATATATTTT. The rearrangement uses TRBV6-5 and TRBJ1-3, with D tentatively TRBD1 (6 bases). The CDR3 loop spans 15 amino acids. Between the trimmed V and J ends, which lost 4 bases and 0 bases, there was a span of 10 bases. Germline values: CDR1 MNHEY, CDR2 SVGAGI.

The V gene is TRBV7-2, the J gene TRBJ2-7; the D gene is possibly TRBD1 (7 bases). Germline V gene sequence: CDR1 SGHTA, CDR2 FQGNSA. V lost 4 bases to trimming and J lost 4 bases, with 14 bases between them. The CDR3 consists of 14 residues. CDR3 residues: CASSSGDSFYEQYF. DNA of the CDR3: TGTGCCAGCAGCTCGGGGGACAGCTTTTACGAGCAGTACTTC.

The gene calls are TRBV2 and TRBJ1-1; D is uncertain. Trimming stripped 5 bases from V and 3 bases from J, with 10 bases between. Germline V gene lookup returns CDR1 SNHLY and CDR2 FYNNEI. This CDR3 comprises 13 residues. The CDR3 here is CASSIRSDTEAFF. The CDR3 coding sequence is TGTGCCAGCAGTATTCGTTCTGACACTGAAGCTTTCTTT. The whole variable domain, remainder taken from reference TRBV2 and TRBJ1-1, is EPEVTQTPSHQVTQMGQEVILRCVPISNHLYFYWYRQILGQKVEFLVSFYNNEISEKSEIFDDQFSVERPDGSNFTLKIRSTKLEDSAMYFCASSIRSDTEAFFGQGTRLTVV.

V usage is TRBV27 and J usage is TRBJ2-5; possibly TRBD2 for D (7 bases). Trimming left V 5 bases short and J 5 bases short, with 18 bases between. Germline V gene sequence: CDR1 MNHEY, CDR2 SMNVEV (reference sequence). The CDR3 covers 15 residues. The CDR3 DNA is TGTGCCAGCAGTCCCAGTGGGGGGGGGCGGGAGACCCAGTACTTC. This sequence encodes CASSPSGGGRETQYF.

This clone has just one count. The chain employs TRBV19 and TRBJ1-1, with 7 positions matching TRBD1. The length of the CDR3 is 15 residues. V lost 4 bases and J lost 1; bases outside the gene matches: 6. The germline gives CDR1 LNHDA, CDR2 SQIVND (reference sequence). The CDR3 sequence is CASSKQGVQNTEAFF. In DNA form, the CDR3 reads TGTGCCAGTAGTAAGCAGGGGGTCCAGAACACTGAAGCTTTCTTT.

A single count supports this clone. The chain combines TRBV30 with TRBJ2-1; 7 bases are shared with TRBD2. With V trimmed by 5 bases and J by 8 bases, 12 bases remained unmatched. Germline V gene sequence: CDR1 GTSNPN, CDR2 SVGIG (reference sequence). CDR3 length: 14 residues. For the CDR3, the DNA is TGTGCCTGGGGACGCGCGGGAGCGAACCATGAGCAGTTCTTC. This translates into CAWGRAGANHEQFF.

The chain combines TRBV6-5 with TRBJ2-7; TRBD1 might be the D (5 bases). The CDR3 totals 16 residues. V dropped 0 bases and J dropped 0 bases, with 12 bases sitting between them. The germline V gene has CDR1 MNHEY and CDR2 SVGAGI. CDR3 sequence: CASSYSRQPYSYEQYF. In DNA form, the CDR3 reads TGTGCCAGCAGTTACTCTAGACAGCCCTACTCCTACGAGCAGTACTTC.

The chain is built from TRBV27 and TRBJ2-3, with TRBD2 as a possible D gene (6 bases). Between the trimmed V and J ends, which lost 3 bases and 1 base, there was a span of 14 bases. This CDR3 region has 16 residues. CDR1 MNHEY and CDR2 SMNVEV come from the germline V gene (reference sequence). The CDR3 reads CASSFVPGVGTDTQYF. CDR3 nucleotides: TGTGCCAGCAGTTTTGTTCCGGGGGTTGGCACAGATACGCAGTATTTT.

This chain joins TRBV9 and TRBJ1-2; TRBD1 agrees at 7 bases. Trimming at V came to 4 bases and at J to 7 bases, leaving 13 bases not matched to a gene. The length of the CDR3 is 15 residues. Germline V gene sequence: CDR1 SGDLS, CDR2 YYNGEE. CDR3 amino acids: CASSPRWRGPGGYTF. DNA for the CDR3: TGTGCCAGCAGCCCCCGGTGGAGGGGGCCTGGTGGCTACACCTTC. Together with reference TRBV9 and TRBJ1-2, the CDR3 gives the full variable domain: DSGVTQTPKHLITATGQRVTLRCSPRSGDLSVYWYQQSLDQGLQFLIQYYNGEERAKGNILERFSAQQFPDLHSELNLSSLELGDSALYFCASSPRWRGPGGYTFGSGTRLTVV.

The chain recombines TRBV5-6 with TRBJ2-7, with D maybe TRBD1 (6 bases). Germline V gives CDR1 SGHDT, CDR2 YYEEEE. The CDR3 is 15 amino acids. V was trimmed by 4 bases and J by 3 bases, leaving 17 bases between them. CDR3 coding DNA: TGTGCCAGCAGCCCTCTTGTTACAGGGCACTACGAGCAGTACTTC. Amino acids: CASSPLVTGHYEQYF. The entire variable domain, with the rest obtained from reference TRBV5-6 and TRBJ2-7, is as follows: DAGVTQSPTHLIKTRGQQVTLRCSPKSGHDTVSWYQQALGQGPQFIFQYYEEEERQRGNFPDRFSGHQFPNYSSELNVNALLLGDSALYLCASSPLVTGHYEQYFGPGTRLTVT.

The chain recombines TRBV27 with TRBJ1-2; TRBD1 is a possible D gene (6 bases). This CDR3 contains 12 residues. Trimming shortened V by 6 bases and J by 7 bases, and 12 bases separated the two germline ends. The germline V gene encodes CDR1 MNHEY and CDR2 SMNVEV (reference sequence). The CDR3 DNA is TGTGCCAGCAGCAACAGGGTTGCTGGCTACACCTTC. It is translated as CASSNRVAGYTF.

The chain employs TRBV28 and TRBJ1-1, with D unresolved. CDR3 length: 12 residues. V lost 2 bases and J 5 bases, leaving 6 bases between the germline ends. Germline V gene lookup returns CDR1 MDHEN and CDR2 SYDVKM. CDR3 amino acids: CASSLTRTEAFF. CDR3 in DNA: TGTGCCAGCAGTTTAACGAGGACTGAAGCTTTCTTT.

The chain combines TRBV7-2 with TRBJ2-1; TRBD2 matches 10 bases. The CDR3 covers 17 residues. The junction had 6 bases not matched to a gene; V was cut back by 0 bases and J by 4 bases. The germline V gene encodes CDR1 SGHTA and CDR2 FQGNSA. The CDR3 nucleotides read TGTGCCAGCAGCTTAGCGTCCCGGACTAGCGGTTACAATGAGCAGTTCTTC. Translating it yields CASSLASRTSGYNEQFF.

A single count supports this clone. The chain employs TRBV6-5 and TRBJ1-6; no clear D gene. With 10 bases removed from V and 0 bases from J, the gap between germline ends came to 7 bases. CDR1 and CDR2 (germline): MNHEY, SVGAGI. CDR3 length: 13 residues. The CDR3 reads CATLSSYNSPLHF. The CDR3 region has the DNA TGTGCCACCCTGAGCTCCTATAATTCACCCCTCCACTTT.